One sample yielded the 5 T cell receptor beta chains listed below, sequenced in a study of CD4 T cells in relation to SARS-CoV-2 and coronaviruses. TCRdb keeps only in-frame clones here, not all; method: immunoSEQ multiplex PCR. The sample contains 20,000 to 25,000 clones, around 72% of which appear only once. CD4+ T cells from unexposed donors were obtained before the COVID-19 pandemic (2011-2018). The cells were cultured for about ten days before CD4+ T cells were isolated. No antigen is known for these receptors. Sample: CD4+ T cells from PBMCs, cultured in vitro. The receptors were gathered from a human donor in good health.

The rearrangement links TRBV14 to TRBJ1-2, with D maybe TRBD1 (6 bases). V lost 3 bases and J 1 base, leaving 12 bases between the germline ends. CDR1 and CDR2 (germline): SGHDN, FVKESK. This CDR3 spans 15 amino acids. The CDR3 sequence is CASSHWDTLNYGYTF. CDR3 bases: TGTGCCAGCAGCCATTGGGACACCCTTAACTATGGCTACACCTTC. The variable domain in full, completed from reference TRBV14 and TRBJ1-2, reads EAGVTQFPSHSVIEKGQTVTLRCDPISGHDNLYWYRRVMGKEIKFLLHFVKESKQDESGMPNNRFLAERTGGTYSTLKVQPAELEDSGVYFCASSHWDTLNYGYTFGSGTRLTVV.

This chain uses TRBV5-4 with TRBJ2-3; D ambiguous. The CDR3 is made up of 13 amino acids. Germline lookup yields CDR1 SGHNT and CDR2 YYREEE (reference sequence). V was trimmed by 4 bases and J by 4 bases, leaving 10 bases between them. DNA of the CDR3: TGTGCCAGCAGCACCACGTCCGCAGATACGCAGTATTTT. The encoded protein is CASSTTSADTQYF.

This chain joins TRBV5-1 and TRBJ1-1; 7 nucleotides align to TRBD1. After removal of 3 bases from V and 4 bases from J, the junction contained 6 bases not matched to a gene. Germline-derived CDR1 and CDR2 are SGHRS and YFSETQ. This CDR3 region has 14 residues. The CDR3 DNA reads TGCGCCAGCAGCTCGGCAGGGGGAAGCACTGAAGCTTTCTTT. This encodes CASSSAGGSTEAFF.

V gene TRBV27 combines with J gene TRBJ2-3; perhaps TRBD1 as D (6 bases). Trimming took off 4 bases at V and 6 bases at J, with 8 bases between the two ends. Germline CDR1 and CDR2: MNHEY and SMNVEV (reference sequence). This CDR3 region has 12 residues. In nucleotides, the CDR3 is TGTGCCAGCAGTTCCACAGGGGATACGCAGTATTTT. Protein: CASSSTGDTQYF.

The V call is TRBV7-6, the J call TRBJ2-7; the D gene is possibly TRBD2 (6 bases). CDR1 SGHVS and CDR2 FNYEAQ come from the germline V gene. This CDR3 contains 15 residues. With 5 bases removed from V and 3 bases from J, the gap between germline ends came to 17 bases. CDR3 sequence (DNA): TGTGCCAGCAGCCCGACCCGGGGGAGAAACTACGAGCAGTACTTC. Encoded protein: CASSPTRGRNYEQYF.